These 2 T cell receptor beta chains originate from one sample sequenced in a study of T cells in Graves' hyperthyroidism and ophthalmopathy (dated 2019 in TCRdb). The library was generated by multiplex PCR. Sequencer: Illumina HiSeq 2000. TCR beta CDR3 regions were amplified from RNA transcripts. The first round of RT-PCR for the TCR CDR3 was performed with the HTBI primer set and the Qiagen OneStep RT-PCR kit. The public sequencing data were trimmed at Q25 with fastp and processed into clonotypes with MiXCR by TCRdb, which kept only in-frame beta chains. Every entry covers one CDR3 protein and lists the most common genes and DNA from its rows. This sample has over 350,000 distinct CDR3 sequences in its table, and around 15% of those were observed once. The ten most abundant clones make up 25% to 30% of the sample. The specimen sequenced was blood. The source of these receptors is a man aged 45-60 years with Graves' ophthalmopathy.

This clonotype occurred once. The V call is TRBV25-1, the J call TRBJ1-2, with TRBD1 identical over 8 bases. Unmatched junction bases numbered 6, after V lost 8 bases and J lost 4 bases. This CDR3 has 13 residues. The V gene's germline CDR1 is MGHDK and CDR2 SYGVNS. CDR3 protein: CASGWDRTYGYTF. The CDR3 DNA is TGTGCCAGCGGCTGGGACAGGACCTATGGCTACACCTTC.

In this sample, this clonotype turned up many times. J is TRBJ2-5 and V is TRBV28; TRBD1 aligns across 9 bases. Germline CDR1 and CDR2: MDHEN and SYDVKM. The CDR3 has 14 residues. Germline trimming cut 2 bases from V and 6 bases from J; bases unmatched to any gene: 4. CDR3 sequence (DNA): TGTGCCAGCAGTTTAACAGGGGGCGGTAAGACCCAGTACTTC. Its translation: CASSLTGGGKTQYF.